A selection of T cell receptor beta chains follows, all from one sample in a study of CD8 T cells in Susac syndrome. TCRdb recomputed calls from the immunoSEQ multiplex PCR reads with MiXCR, one row per CDR3 protein. The data show more than 95,000 distinct CDR3 sequences, with around 94% seen just once and around 0.2% held by the top ten. Sequencing was carried out using CD8+ T cells from PBMCs. The receptors were sampled from a human donor with Susac syndrome. The CDR3 runs from the conserved cysteine through the conserved F or W. The D gene is left open where the match is weak.

CDR3 length	J gene	D gene	V gene	CDR3 protein
14	TRBJ2-1	.	TRBV21-1	CASSKHRGHNEQFF
17	TRBJ2-7	TRBD2	TRBV19	CASSTVLAFDFAHEQYF
12	TRBJ2-1	.	TRBV30	CAWARDPEEQFF
16	TRBJ2-3	TRBD1	TRBV30	CAWIPGTGGGTDTQYF
15	TRBJ1-5	.	TRBV6-5	CASSLKWGFHQPQHF
14	TRBJ1-1	.	TRBV20-1	CSARVENSDTEAFF
16	TRBJ2-2	TRBD2	TRBV18	CASSPPIAGAIGELFF
14	TRBJ1-2	TRBD1	TRBV6-5	CASSYSRTGDGYTF
16	TRBJ1-6	.	TRBV6-5	CASSYSSQGFNSPLHF
15	TRBJ1-1	TRBD1	TRBV20-1	CSANSPRTGNTEAFF
11	TRBJ2-2	.	TRBV30	CAWSFAGELFF
18	TRBJ2-2	TRBD1	TRBV28	CASSPPVGTGLNTGELFF
14	TRBJ2-7	.	TRBV7-2	CASSLGPSVNEQYF
13	TRBJ2-7	.	TRBV6-5	CASSYTAAYEQYF
13	TRBJ1-2	.	TRBV29-1	CSVETDESYGYTF
16	TRBJ1-1	.	TRBV7-9	CASSPGGGRGNTEAFF